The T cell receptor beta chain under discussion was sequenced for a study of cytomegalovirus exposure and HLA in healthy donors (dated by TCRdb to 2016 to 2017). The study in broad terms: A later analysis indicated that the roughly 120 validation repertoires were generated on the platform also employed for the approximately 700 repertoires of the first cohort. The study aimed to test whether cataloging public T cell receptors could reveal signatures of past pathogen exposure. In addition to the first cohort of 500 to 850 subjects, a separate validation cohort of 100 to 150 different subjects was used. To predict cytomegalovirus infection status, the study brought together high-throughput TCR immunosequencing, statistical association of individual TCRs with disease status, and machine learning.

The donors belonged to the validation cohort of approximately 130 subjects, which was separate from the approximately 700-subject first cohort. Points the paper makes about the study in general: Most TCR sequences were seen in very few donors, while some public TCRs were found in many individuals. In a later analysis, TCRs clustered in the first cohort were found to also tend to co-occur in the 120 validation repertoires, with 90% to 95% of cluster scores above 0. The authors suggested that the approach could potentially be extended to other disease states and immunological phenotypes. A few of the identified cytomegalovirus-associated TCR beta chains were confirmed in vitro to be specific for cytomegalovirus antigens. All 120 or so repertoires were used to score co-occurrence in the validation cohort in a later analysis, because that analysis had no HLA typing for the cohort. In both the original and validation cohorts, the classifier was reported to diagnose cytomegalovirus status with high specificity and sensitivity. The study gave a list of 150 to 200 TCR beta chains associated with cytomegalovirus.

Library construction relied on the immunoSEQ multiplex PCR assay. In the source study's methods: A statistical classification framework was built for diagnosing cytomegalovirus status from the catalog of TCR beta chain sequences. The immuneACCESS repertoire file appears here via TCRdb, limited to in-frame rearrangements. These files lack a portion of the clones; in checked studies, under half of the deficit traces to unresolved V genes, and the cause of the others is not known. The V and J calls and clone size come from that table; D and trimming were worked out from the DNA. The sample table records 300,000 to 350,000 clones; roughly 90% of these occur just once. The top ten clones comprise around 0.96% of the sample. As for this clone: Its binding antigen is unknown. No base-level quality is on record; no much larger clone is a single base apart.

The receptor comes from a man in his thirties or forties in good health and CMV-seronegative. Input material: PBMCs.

The DNA reads TGTGCCAGCAGCGGGGGAAACCCTGGCTACACCTTC. Its protein is CASSGGNPGYTF. The chain is encoded by TRBV6-6 joined to TRBJ1-2; matching of 5 bases hints at TRBD1 as the D gene. Trimming takes 6 bases from V and 7 bases from J, and the germline ends sit 12 bases apart. The CDR3, from cysteine to phenylalanine, totals 12 residues. Of the read, only the CDR3 DNA is kept; its 36 bases are in frame from base 1. The CDR1 and CDR2 encoded by the germline V gene (reference sequence) are MNHNY and SVGAGI.